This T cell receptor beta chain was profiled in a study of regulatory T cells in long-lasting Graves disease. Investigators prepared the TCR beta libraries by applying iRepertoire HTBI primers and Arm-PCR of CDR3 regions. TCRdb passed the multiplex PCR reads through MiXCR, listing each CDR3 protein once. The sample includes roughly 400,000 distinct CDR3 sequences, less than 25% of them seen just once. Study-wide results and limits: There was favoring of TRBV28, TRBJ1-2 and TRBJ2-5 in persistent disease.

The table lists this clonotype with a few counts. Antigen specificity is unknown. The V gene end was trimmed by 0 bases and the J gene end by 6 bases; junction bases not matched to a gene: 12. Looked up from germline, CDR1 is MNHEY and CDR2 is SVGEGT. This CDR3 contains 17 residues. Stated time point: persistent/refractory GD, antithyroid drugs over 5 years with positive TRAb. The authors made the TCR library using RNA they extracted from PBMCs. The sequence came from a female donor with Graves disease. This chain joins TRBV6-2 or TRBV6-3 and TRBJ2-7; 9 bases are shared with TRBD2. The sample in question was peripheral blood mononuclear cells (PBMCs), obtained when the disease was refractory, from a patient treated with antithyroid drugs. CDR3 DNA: TGTGCCAGCAGTTACTCGCCCCTAGCGGGATACTTCTTCGAGCAGTACTTC. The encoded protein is CASSYSPLAGYFFEQYF.